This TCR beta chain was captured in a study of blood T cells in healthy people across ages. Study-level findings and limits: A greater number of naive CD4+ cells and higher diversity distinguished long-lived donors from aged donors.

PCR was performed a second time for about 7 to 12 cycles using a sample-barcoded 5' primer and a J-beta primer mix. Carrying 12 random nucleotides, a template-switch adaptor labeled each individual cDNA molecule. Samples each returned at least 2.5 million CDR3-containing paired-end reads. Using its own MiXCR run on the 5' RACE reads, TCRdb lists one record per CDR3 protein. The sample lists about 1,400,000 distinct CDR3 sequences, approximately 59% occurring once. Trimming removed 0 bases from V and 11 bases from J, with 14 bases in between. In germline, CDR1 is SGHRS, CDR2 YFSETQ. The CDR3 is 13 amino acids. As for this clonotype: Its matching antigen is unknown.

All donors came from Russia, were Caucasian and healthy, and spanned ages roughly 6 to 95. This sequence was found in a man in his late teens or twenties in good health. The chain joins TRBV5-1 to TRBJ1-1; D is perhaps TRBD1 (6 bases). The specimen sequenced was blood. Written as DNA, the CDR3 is TGCGCCAGCAGCTTGGCGGCGGGGGCGTTCGCTTTCTTT. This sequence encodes CASSLAAGAFAFF.